One and the same sample provided the 16 T cell receptor beta chains below, sequenced in a study of OX40 agonist ivuxolimab in advanced cancers. Measured with immunoSEQ multiplex PCR; TCRdb has only the in-frame clones, and not every one. Seen here are approximately 94,000 clones, around 93% observed once, and the top ten hold about 0.49%. Sequenced here: CD4+ or CD8+ T cells sorted from blood, sampled in a trial of the OX40 agonist ivuxolimab. The source is an adult with an advanced solid tumor such as melanoma, head and neck, liver or kidney cancer.

The chain combines TRBV5-6 with TRBJ2-2; 10 bases match TRBD2. After removal of 0 bases from V and 7 bases from J, the junction contained 6 bases not matched to a gene. Germline loops: CDR1 SGHDT, CDR2 YYEEEE. The CDR3 loop spans 16 amino acids. The CDR3 protein is CASSLVGLAKNGELFF. DNA of the CDR3: TGTGCCAGCAGCTTGGTGGGACTAGCGAAGAACGGGGAGCTGTTTTTT.

The CDR3 DNA follows: TGTGCCAGCAGCGGCCGACAGGGGGGGAGTGGCTACACCTTC. It codes for CASSGRQGGSGYTF. The chain couples TRBV9 to TRBJ1-2; 9 nucleotides align to TRBD1. This CDR3 region has 14 residues. The junction had 7 bases not matched to a gene; V was cut back by 3 bases and J by 7 bases. Per the germline V gene, CDR1 is SGDLS and CDR2 is YYNGEE. The variable domain in full, completed from reference TRBV9 and TRBJ1-2, reads DSGVTQTPKHLITATGQRVTLRCSPRSGDLSVYWYQQSLDQGLQFLIQYYNGEERAKGNILERFSAQQFPDLHSELNLSSLELGDSALYFCASSGRQGGSGYTFGSGTRLTVV.

This clone was seen only a few times. The J gene is TRBJ2-7, the V gene TRBV6-4, with D possibly being TRBD2 (5 bases). Trimming cost V 4 bases and J 1 base, with 5 bases left between them. In germline, CDR1 is MRHNA, CDR2 SNTAGT. The CDR3 extends over 12 amino acids. The CDR3 region has the DNA TGTGCCAGCAGTGGCGGGTCCTACGAGCAGTACTTC. This translates into CASSGGSYEQYF.

The rearrangement joins TRBV5-6 to TRBJ1-5; D uncertain. The CDR3 spans 12 residues. The V gene's germline CDR1 is SGHDT and CDR2 YYEEEE. Trimming cost V 2 bases and J 4 bases, with 4 bases left between them. CDR3 sequence (DNA): TGTGCCAGCAGCTTCCAAAATCAGCCCCAGCATTTT. Its translation is CASSFQNQPQHF. The full variable domain, with the rest looked up from reference TRBV5-6 and TRBJ1-5, is DAGVTQSPTHLIKTRGQQVTLRCSPKSGHDTVSWYQQALGQGPQFIFQYYEEEERQRGNFPDRFSGHQFPNYSSELNVNALLLGDSALYLCASSFQNQPQHFGDGTRLSIL.

This chain links TRBV15 with TRBJ2-3; possibly TRBD1 or TRBD2 for D (5 bases each). Trimming cost V 4 bases and J 0 bases, with 20 bases left between them. This CDR3 spans 18 amino acids. Germline-derived CDR1 and CDR2 are LNHNV and YYDKDF (reference sequence). The CDR3: CATSKGYLGTLSTDTQYF. As DNA, the CDR3 is TGTGCCACCAGCAAAGGGTACTTAGGGACCCTTAGCACAGATACGCAGTATTTT.

This clone was detected once. The CDR3 region has the DNA TGTGCCAGCAGTTTCCAGGGTTTTAATGAAAAACTGTTTTTT. Protein: CASSFQGFNEKLFF. The chain combines TRBV27 with TRBJ1-4, with D perhaps matching TRBD1 (5 bases). CDR3 size: 14 residues. Per germline, CDR1 MNHEY and CDR2 SMNVEV (reference sequence). V was trimmed by 3 bases and J by 4 bases, leaving 9 bases between them.

This clone has a handful of counts. The V call is TRBV5-8, the J call TRBJ1-2; D not certain. V was cut by 0 bases and J by 0 bases, with 3 bases left in between. CDR1 and CDR2 from the germline V gene are SGHTS and YDEGEE. This CDR3 is built from 13 residues. The CDR3 spells CASSLESNYGYTF. CDR3 nucleotide sequence: TGTGCCAGCAGCTTGGAATCTAACTATGGCTACACCTTC. Complete variable domain (other parts from reference TRBV5-8 and TRBJ1-2): EAGVTQSPTHLIKTRGQQATLRCSPISGHTSVYWYQQALGLGLQFLLWYDEGEERNRGNFPPRFSGRQFPNYSSELNVNALELEDSALYLCASSLESNYGYTFGSGTRLTVV.

V is TRBV6-5 and J is TRBJ2-3; no reliable D call. CDR1 and CDR2 from the germline V gene are MNHEY and SVGAGI. Between the trimmed V and J ends, which lost 6 bases and 1 base, there was a span of 8 bases. This CDR3 has 13 amino acids. The CDR3, as DNA: TGTGCCAGCAGGGTCTCTGGCACAGATACGCAGTATTTT. It encodes CASRVSGTDTQYF.

This clone has just one count. The rearrangement joins TRBV7-2 to TRBJ1-2; 7 bases map to TRBD1. J lost 6 bases, V lost 3 bases, and 10 bases had no gene match. CDR1 and CDR2 from the germline V gene are SGHTA and FQGNSA. This CDR3 has 15 residues. The CDR3 loop is CASSFSQGQTDGYTF. The CDR3 coding sequence is TGTGCCAGCAGCTTTAGCCAGGGACAGACCGATGGCTACACCTTC.

The table lists this clone with a few counts. This chain joins TRBV7-8 and TRBJ2-7, with 10 positions matching TRBD2. The V segment lost 7 bases and the J segment 2 bases; nucleotides outside the gene matches: 5. The CDR3 has 14 residues. The germline V gene has CDR1 SGHVS and CDR2 FQNEAQ. The DNA of the CDR3 is TGTGCCAGCACCTCCGGACTAGCGGCCTACGAGCAGTACTTC. As protein: CASTSGLAAYEQYF. The full variable domain, with the rest looked up from reference TRBV7-8 and TRBJ2-7, is GAGVSQSPRYKVAKRGQDVALRCDPISGHVSLFWYQQALGQGPEFLTYFQNEAQLDKSGLPSDRFFAERPEGSVSTLKIQRTQQEDSAVYLCASTSGLAAYEQYFGPGTRLTVT.

The chain is built from TRBV6-1 and TRBJ2-1; no clear D. V was shortened by 2 bases and J by 8 bases, with 7 bases between the two germline ends. The CDR3 is 12 residues long. CDR1 is MNHNS and CDR2 is SASEGT in the germline V gene. CDR3 in DNA: TGTGCCAGCAGTGAACTGGCCTATGAGCAGTTCTTC. It encodes CASSELAYEQFF.

The chain uses TRBV7-6 and TRBJ2-5, with 8 bases matching TRBD2. The CDR3 loop spans 15 amino acids. The V gene end was trimmed by 1 base and the J gene end by 0 bases; junction bases not matched to a gene: 1. The germline CDR1 and CDR2 sequences are SGHVS and FNYEAQ. The CDR3 here is CASSLVAGNQETQYF. CDR3 sequence (DNA): TGTGCCAGCAGCTTAGTAGCGGGAAACCAAGAGACCCAGTACTTC.

The CDR3 DNA follows: TGTGCCAGCAGCTCGCGTTCTCGCGGGAGTTTACCCGGGGAGCTGTTTTTT. Its protein is CASSSRSRGSLPGELFF. The gene calls are TRBV7-2 and TRBJ2-2; 7 bases are shared with TRBD2. With V trimmed by 4 bases and J by 6 bases, 14 bases remained unmatched. The CDR3 has 17 amino acids. Germline V lookup: CDR1 SGHTA, CDR2 FQGNSA. The entire variable domain, with the rest obtained from reference TRBV7-2 and TRBJ2-2, is as follows: GAGVSQSPSNKVTEKGKDVELRCDPISGHTALYWYRQSLGQGLEFLIYFQGNSAPDKSGLPSDRFSAERTGGSVSTLTIQRTQQEDSAVYLCASSSRSRGSLPGELFFGEGSRLTVL.

The chain is built from TRBV19 and TRBJ2-7, with TRBD1 matching over 7 bases. Germline V CDR1 and CDR2: LNHDA, SQIVND (reference sequence). This CDR3 is built from 13 residues. The ends lost 3 bases at V and 2 bases at J; junction bases unmatched: 1. CDR3 in amino acids: CASSMQGAYEQYF. The CDR3 DNA reads as TGTGCCAGTAGTATGCAGGGGGCCTACGAGCAGTACTTC.

This chain connects TRBV11-3 to TRBJ2-2; D is perhaps TRBD1 (6 bases). Germline CDR1 reads SGHNT; CDR2 reads YENEEA. The CDR3 is 15 amino acids. The V end lost 9 bases, the J end lost 4 bases, and 18 bases lay between the germline ends. The CDR3, as DNA: TGTGCCAGTCGGCGGGTAGGGGGAAGCACCGGGGAGCTGTTTTTT. Protein: CASRRVGGSTGELFF.

This rearrangement joins TRBV2 to TRBJ2-1; 8 bases fit TRBD2. Germline V CDR1 and CDR2: SNHLY, FYNNEI. The CDR3 spans 15 residues. The V and J ends lost 6 bases and 1 base, in that order; junction bases with no gene match: 5. CDR3 region: CASSRAGVSYNEQFF. Written as DNA, the CDR3 is TGTGCCAGCAGCCGAGCGGGAGTGTCCTACAATGAGCAGTTCTTC.